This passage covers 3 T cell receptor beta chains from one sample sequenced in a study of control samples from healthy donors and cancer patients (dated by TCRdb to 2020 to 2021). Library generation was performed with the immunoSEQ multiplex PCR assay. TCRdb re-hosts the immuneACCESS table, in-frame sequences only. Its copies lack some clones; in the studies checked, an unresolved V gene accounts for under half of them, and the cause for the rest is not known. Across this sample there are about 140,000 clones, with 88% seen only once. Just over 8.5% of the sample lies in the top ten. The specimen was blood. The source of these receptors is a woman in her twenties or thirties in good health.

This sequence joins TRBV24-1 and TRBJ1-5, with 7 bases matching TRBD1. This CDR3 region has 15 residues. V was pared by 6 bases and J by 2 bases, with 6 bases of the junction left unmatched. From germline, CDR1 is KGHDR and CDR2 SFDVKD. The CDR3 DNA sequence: TGTGCCACCAGTAACAGGGACAGTCGCAATCAGCCCCAGCATTTT. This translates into CATSNRDSRNQPQHF.

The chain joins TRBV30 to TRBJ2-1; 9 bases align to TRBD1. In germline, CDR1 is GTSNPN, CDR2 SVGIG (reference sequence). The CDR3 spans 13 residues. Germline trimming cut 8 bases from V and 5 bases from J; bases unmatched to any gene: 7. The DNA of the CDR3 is TGTGCCCATGGACAGGGGATGGACAATGAGCAGTTCTTC. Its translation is CAHGQGMDNEQFF.

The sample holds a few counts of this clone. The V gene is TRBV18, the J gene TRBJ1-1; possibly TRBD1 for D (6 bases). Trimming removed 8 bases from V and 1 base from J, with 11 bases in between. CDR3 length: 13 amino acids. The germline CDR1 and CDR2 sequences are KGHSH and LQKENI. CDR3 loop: CASRGQPNTEAFF. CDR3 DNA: TGTGCCAGCCGTGGACAGCCGAACACTGAAGCTTTCTTT.